These T cell receptor beta chains were read from a single sample in a study of cytomegalovirus exposure and HLA in healthy donors. Generated by immunoSEQ multiplex PCR, the TCRdb table keeps only in-frame clones and is missing some. Of approximately 76,000 clones listed, nearly 95% are singletons. The sequencing input was PBMCs. These receptors were taken from a woman between 18 and 29 years old in good health and CMV-seronegative. The conserved cysteine and the conserved F or W are not part of the CDR3 here.

cdr3_length v_call cdr3_aa
9 TRBV2 ASRKSDEQY
16 TRBV28 ASSLYVAASGFTDTQY
11 TRBV7-6 ASSPGVSDTQY
13 TRBV5-1 ASSSQGASTGELF
12 TRBV7-9 ASSLDSALDTQY
11 TRBV30 AWTSDRGETQY
13 TRBV19 ASSVDRGFYNEQF
14 TRBV6-4 ASTGQSEKSNTEAF
12 TRBV7-9 ASSPDTGVETQY
12 TRBV30 AWSVTSFQETQY
11 TRBV19 ATAGQLQETQY
16 TRBV18 ASSPPPLGASDGKTQY
16 TRBV5-4 ASSSRLAGGWVQETQY
13 TRBV29-1 SVEDLGAPKETQY
16 TRBV29-1 SVEILLEDRDYQETQY
13 TRBV7-9 ASSPPSSRDNEQF
14 TRBV11-1 ASSSAGGWDRNEQF
13 TRBV5-5 ASSLSNRENSPLH
14 TRBV7-8 ASSFALKGDGETQY
14 TRBV7-9 ASSSPTSFLTYEQY
11 TRBV29-1 SVGGGRTDTQY
13 TRBV5-1 ASSSRTGDTGELF
13 TRBV5-6 ASSSHRGGATEAF
11 TRBV2 ASSRNSFYEQY
15 TRBV5-1 ASSLAPRRVFTGELF
12 TRBV6-1 ASSEGQLNTEAF
13 TRBV11-2 ASSLEGGFSYEQY
9 TRBV30 AYRQYNEQF
12 TRBV6-5 ASSSAGTGKEQY
11 TRBV5-1 ASSPSNTGELF